These T cell receptor beta chains were read from a single sample in a study of blood T cell repertoires in COVID-19. The assay was immunoSEQ multiplex PCR, and TCRdb's table has in-frame clones only and misses some. Of 150,000 to 190,000 clones listed, roughly 85% are singletons. The sequencing sample was made of peripheral blood. All receptors derive from a woman aged 55-70 years with COVID-19, enrolled during active disease. Both conserved end residues are part of each CDR3. The order of the fields is CDR3 length, J gene, V gene, CDR3 protein.

cdr3_length: 15; j_call: TRBJ1-5; v_call: TRBV2; cdr3_aa: CASSEGGLLNQPQHF
cdr3_length: 14; j_call: TRBJ2-5; v_call: TRBV10-3; cdr3_aa: CAIRGLAGVETQYF
cdr3_length: 15; j_call: TRBJ1-5; v_call: TRBV6-1; cdr3_aa: CASSEATGEGQPQHF
cdr3_length: 14; j_call: TRBJ1-1; v_call: TRBV9; cdr3_aa: CASSSRQGLAEAFF
cdr3_length: 13; j_call: TRBJ1-1; v_call: TRBV6-5; cdr3_aa: CASSYESFSRAFF
cdr3_length: 16; j_call: TRBJ1-3; v_call: TRBV14; cdr3_aa: CASSQDLAGAGNTIYF
cdr3_length: 15; j_call: TRBJ1-1; v_call: TRBV7-3; cdr3_aa: CASSLGGWGNTEAFF
cdr3_length: 15; j_call: TRBJ2-3; v_call: TRBV11-2; cdr3_aa: CASSPLGRDTDTQYF
cdr3_length: 14; j_call: TRBJ1-6; v_call: TRBV5-1; cdr3_aa: CASSPFGSGDTLHF
cdr3_length: 12; j_call: TRBJ1-2; v_call: TRBV19; cdr3_aa: CASSTTVGGYTF
cdr3_length: 13; j_call: TRBJ2-5; v_call: TRBV6-5; cdr3_aa: CASSLTSGETQYF
cdr3_length: 14; j_call: TRBJ1-4; v_call: TRBV5-1; cdr3_aa: CASSPGGPNEKLFF
cdr3_length: 17; j_call: TRBJ2-2; v_call: TRBV5-1; cdr3_aa: CASSSGLAGGYTGELFF
cdr3_length: 16; j_call: TRBJ1-1; v_call: TRBV30; cdr3_aa: CAWTIGGRSLNTEAFF
cdr3_length: 15; j_call: TRBJ1-6; v_call: TRBV5-6; cdr3_aa: CASTLIGGGNSPLHF
cdr3_length: 13; j_call: TRBJ1-2; v_call: TRBV6-5; cdr3_aa: CASSWTGGYGYTF
cdr3_length: 16; j_call: TRBJ2-2; v_call: TRBV10-1; cdr3_aa: CASSGLSGSNTGELFF
cdr3_length: 14; j_call: TRBJ1-1; v_call: TRBV19; cdr3_aa: CASMGQGGRTEAFF
cdr3_length: 18; j_call: TRBJ1-3; v_call: TRBV6-4; cdr3_aa: CASSDVGPDRGPGNTIYF
cdr3_length: 13; j_call: TRBJ1-1; v_call: TRBV5-1; cdr3_aa: CASSLVSNTEAFF
cdr3_length: 14; j_call: TRBJ2-1; v_call: TRBV4-1; cdr3_aa: CASSRDISYNEQFF
cdr3_length: 14; j_call: TRBJ1-1; v_call: TRBV6-5; cdr3_aa: CASSPGQLYTEAFF